Shown below are 32 T cell receptor beta chains from a single sample sequenced in a study of technical replicates of blood from a handful of donors. Produced via immunoSEQ multiplex PCR; TCRdb's table is partial and in-frame only. The table has tens of thousands of clones, more than 90% seen once. The sequenced material came from T cells isolated from PBMCs. These receptors were collected from a human donor in good health.

The chain carries TRBV7-6 and TRBJ2-2; D not resolved. V shed 1 base and J shed 6 bases, with 15 bases lying between them. Germline values: CDR1 SGHVS, CDR2 FNYEAQ. The CDR3 spans 16 residues. As DNA, the CDR3 is TGTGCCAGCAGCTTAGATTGGGCACTTACCGCCGGGGAGCTGTTTTTT. Amino acid sequence: CASSLDWALTAGELFF.

This clone has more than one count but fewer than ten. The V gene is TRBV20-1, the J gene TRBJ2-7, with TRBD1 identical over 10 bases. CDR3 length equals 11 residues. CDR1 DFQATT and CDR2 SNEGSKA come from the germline V gene (reference sequence). CDR3 protein: CSARGGTGAVV. The CDR3 DNA follows: TGCAGTGCTAGAGGAGGGACAGGGGCAGTGGTT.

This chain connects TRBV10-3 to TRBJ1-3; D is perhaps TRBD1 (5 bases). Germline V gene sequence: CDR1 ENHRY, CDR2 SYGVKD. Trimming removed 2 bases at V and 4 bases at J, with 15 bases between. This CDR3 has 16 residues. In DNA, the CDR3 is TGTGCCATCAGTGAGCCCCTACAGGCGGGAGGAAACACCATATATTTT. Translated: CAISEPLQAGGNTIYF.

This chain joins TRBV5-1 and TRBJ2-7, with a weak D call TRBD1 (6 bases). The CDR3 consists of 12 residues. Trimming removed 4 bases from V and 3 bases from J, with 8 bases in between. CDR1 is SGHRS, CDR2 YFSETQ, per germline. CDR3 protein: CASSARGYEQYF. The CDR3 DNA is TGCGCCAGCAGCGCCAGGGGCTACGAGCAGTACTTC.

Here the CDR3 DNA reads TGTGCCAGCAGCGTAGATCCCCTCGAGGGGGAAAACACTGAAGCTTTCTTT. This codes for CASSVDPLEGENTEAFF. This rearrangement joins TRBV9 to TRBJ1-1; D may be TRBD1 (6 bases). The V end lost 0 bases, the J end lost 2 bases, and 17 bases lay between the germline ends. CDR3 length equals 17 residues. The germline CDR1 and CDR2 sequences are SGDLS and YYNGEE.

This clone appeared once. This rearrangement joins TRBV12-5 to TRBJ2-2; TRBD2 matches at 11 bases. The CDR3 totals 17 residues. Germline-derived CDR1 and CDR2 are LGHNT and FRNRAP. V lost 3 bases, J lost 7 bases, and 10 bases stayed unmatched. The CDR3 DNA sequence: TGTGCTAGTGGTTTAGGGCTAGCGGGAGGTTCTGGCGGGGAGCTGTTTTTT. This encodes CASGLGLAGGSGGELFF.

The J gene is TRBJ2-1, the V gene TRBV5-4; perhaps TRBD1 as D (6 bases). Germline-derived CDR1 and CDR2 are SGHNT and YYREEE (reference sequence). CDR3 length: 15 residues. V was trimmed by 1 base and J by 0 bases, leaving 8 bases between them. The CDR3 coding sequence is TGTGCCAGCAGCTTGCGCAGGGGCTCCTACAATGAGCAGTTCTTC. It translates to CASSLRRGSYNEQFF.

J is TRBJ1-3 and V is TRBV18, with a tentative D call TRBD1 (5 bases). The germline V gene has CDR1 KGHSH and CDR2 LQKENI. The V and J ends lost 0 bases and 3 bases respectively, with 9 bases between them. The CDR3 consists of 15 residues. The CDR3 reads CASSPPPGIGNTIYF. For the CDR3, the DNA is TGTGCCAGCTCACCACCCCCAGGGATTGGAAACACCATATATTTT.

This clone showed up just a few times. The chain employs TRBV5-1 and TRBJ1-1, with TRBD1 matching over 7 bases. V was clipped by 5 bases and J by 2 bases; unmatched bases: 9. Germline lookup yields CDR1 SGHRS and CDR2 YFSETQ. This CDR3 has 15 residues. CDR3 coding DNA: TGCGCCAGCAGTACTGGGACAGCTGTCAACACTGAAGCTTTCTTT. Translating it yields CASSTGTAVNTEAFF. Based on the CDR3 plus reference TRBV5-1 and TRBJ1-1, the full variable domain is KAGVTQTPRYLIKTRGQQVTLSCSPISGHRSVSWYQQTPGQGLQFLFEYFSETQRNKGNFPGRFSGRQFSNSRSEMNVSTLELGDSALYLCASSTGTAVNTEAFFGQGTRLTVV.

This chain joins TRBV9 and TRBJ1-2, with 7 bases that match TRBD1. The CDR3 is 15 amino acids. Germline V CDR1 and CDR2: SGDLS, YYNGEE. Trimming removed 2 bases from V and 4 bases from J; junction bases left unmatched: 8. CDR3 in amino acids: CASSVDRETLYGYTF. CDR3 coding DNA: TGTGCCAGCAGCGTCGACAGGGAGACTCTCTATGGCTACACCTTC.

V usage is TRBV7-9 and J usage is TRBJ1-2; D not certain. The germline V gene encodes CDR1 SEHNR and CDR2 FQNEAQ (reference sequence). The CDR3 consists of 15 residues. V lost 3 bases and J 3 bases, leaving 14 bases between the germline ends. The CDR3 region has the DNA TGTGCCAGCAGCTTTTTCACAAGAGAGGACTATGGCTACACCTTC. The encoded protein is CASSFFTREDYGYTF. Looking up the rest from reference TRBV7-9 and TRBJ1-2 gives the full variable domain: DTGVSQNPRHKITKRGQNVTFRCDPISEHNRLYWYRQTLGQGPEFLTYFQNEAQLEKSRLLSDRFSAERPKGSFSTLEIQRTEQGDSAMYLCASSFFTREDYGYTFGSGTRLTVV.

This rearrangement joins TRBV15 to TRBJ2-7; D gene ambiguous. This CDR3 region has 15 residues. CDR1 and CDR2 (germline): LNHNV, YYDKDF (reference sequence). The V and J ends lost 0 bases and 3 bases respectively, with 12 bases between them. CDR3 residues: CATSRDPGQFYEQYF. The DNA for the CDR3 is TGTGCCACCAGCAGAGATCCTGGGCAATTCTACGAGCAGTACTTC.

V gene TRBV6-6 combines with J gene TRBJ2-1, with TRBD2 matching over 10 bases. V lost 6 bases and J lost 8; bases outside the gene matches: 10. The CDR3 contains 15 residues. Germline V CDR1 and CDR2: MNHNY, SVGAGI (reference sequence). CDR3 sequence: CASRAGSGRVHEQFF. As DNA, the CDR3 is TGTGCCAGCAGAGCTGGGAGCGGGAGGGTCCATGAGCAGTTCTTC.

This clone was observed once. This chain connects TRBV27 to TRBJ1-2; D perhaps matches TRBD1 (5 bases). The length of the CDR3 is 13 residues. CDR1 and CDR2 from the germline V gene are MNHEY and SMNVEV (reference sequence). V dropped 3 bases and J dropped 4 bases, with 9 bases sitting between them. The CDR3 DNA follows: TGTGCCAGCAGTTTGGGCGGGGGCTATGGCTACACCTTC. It yields the protein CASSLGGGYGYTF.

The chain uses TRBV7-2 and TRBJ2-1, with 9 bases that match TRBD2. The CDR3 totals 15 residues. Germline CDR1 SGHTA, CDR2 FQGNSA. V trimming: 5 bases; J trimming: 4 bases; junction bases outside the gene matches: 6. This chain's CDR3 is CASSPLAGIYNEQFF. CDR3 DNA sequence: TGTGCCAGCAGCCCTCTAGCGGGAATATACAATGAGCAGTTCTTC. The whole variable domain, remainder taken from reference TRBV7-2 and TRBJ2-1, is GAGVSQSPSNKVTEKGKDVELRCDPISGHTALYWYRQSLGQGLEFLIYFQGNSAPDKSGLPSDRFSAERTGGSVSTLTIQRTQQEDSAVYLCASSPLAGIYNEQFFGPGTRLTVL.

The chain has TRBV9 and TRBJ2-5; 9 nucleotides align to TRBD1. V trimming: 3 bases; J trimming: 5 bases; junction bases outside the gene matches: 8. From germline, CDR1 is SGDLS and CDR2 YYNGEE. CDR3 size: 15 residues. Here the CDR3 reads CASSDSGQGYETQYF. The CDR3 DNA reads TGTGCCAGCAGCGATTCGGGACAGGGATATGAGACCCAGTACTTC.

V and J are TRBV7-6 and TRBJ2-2; 8 positions match TRBD2. V trimming: 5 bases; J trimming: 6 bases; junction bases outside the gene matches: 8. The germline V gene has CDR1 SGHVS and CDR2 FNYEAQ. The CDR3 is made up of 15 amino acids. The CDR3 DNA reads TGTGCCAGCAGCCTGAGCGGGAGTCGCGCCGGGGAGCTGTTTTTT. It codes for CASSLSGSRAGELFF.

The chain recombines TRBV5-6 with TRBJ2-2; 7 nucleotides align to TRBD1. Trimming at V came to 4 bases and at J to 7 bases, leaving 10 bases not matched to a gene. Germline assignment: CDR1 SGHDT and CDR2 YYEEEE. The CDR3 is 15 amino acids. CDR3 DNA sequence: TGTGCCAGCAGCGGAAGACAGGGTTTCAGCGGGGAGCTGTTTTTT. This gives the protein CASSGRQGFSGELFF.

The chain combines TRBV5-4 with TRBJ2-3, with 8 bases aligning to TRBD2. V shed 2 bases, J shed 5 bases, and the junction held 4 bases outside the gene matches. This CDR3 is 14 amino acids long. The germline gives CDR1 SGHNT, CDR2 YYREEE (reference sequence). This chain's CDR3 is CASSLGLAVDTQYF. The CDR3 DNA follows: TGTGCCAGCAGCTTAGGACTAGCCGTAGATACGCAGTATTTT.

The rearrangement uses TRBV18 and TRBJ2-3; TRBD1 agrees at 8 bases. Germline V gene data show CDR1 as KGHSH and CDR2 as LQKENI. The CDR3 is 14 amino acids. Unmatched junction bases numbered 3, after V lost 4 bases and J lost 3 bases. CDR3 sequence reads: CASSLRQGTDTQYF. The CDR3 DNA is TGTGCCAGCTCACTGAGACAGGGGACAGATACGCAGTATTTT.

This clone was observed a handful of times. The CDR3 coding sequence is TGCGCCAGCAGCCAAGGGCAGGGATTCGAAAAACTGTTTTTT. Its protein is CASSQGQGFEKLFF. V and J are TRBV4-1 and TRBJ1-4, with D perhaps matching TRBD1 (5 bases). This CDR3 has 14 residues. Trimming pared 1 base from V and 8 bases from J, leaving 11 bases between. CDR1 and CDR2 (germline): MGHRA, YSYEKL.

The chain uses TRBV5-1 and TRBJ2-6; TRBD1 agrees at 7 bases. The ends lost 1 base at V and 0 bases at J; junction bases unmatched: 7. Germline lookup yields CDR1 SGHRS and CDR2 YFSETQ. The length of the CDR3 is 18 residues. The CDR3 DNA is TGCGCCAGCAGCTTGTCCGGACAGGCCCTCTCTGGGGCCAACGTCCTGACTTTC. Translation gives CASSLSGQALSGANVLTF.

V and J are TRBV5-6 and TRBJ1-2, with D possibly TRBD1 on 6 matching bases. This CDR3 has 12 amino acids. Germline values: CDR1 SGHDT, CDR2 YYEEEE. Trimming took off 0 bases at V and 11 bases at J, with 11 bases between the two ends. Here the CDR3 DNA reads TGTGCCAGCAGCTTGGAAGGGGGTGGGTACACCTTC. Protein sequence: CASSLEGGGYTF.

There are a few counts of this clone. The J gene is TRBJ1-1, the V gene TRBV2; D ambiguous. CDR1 SNHLY and CDR2 FYNNEI come from the germline V gene. Deletions cut 3 bases from V and 2 bases from J, with 10 bases between. This CDR3 region has 14 residues. The CDR3 region has the DNA TGTGCCAGCAGTGATCATCCGGGAAACACTGAAGCTTTCTTT. It encodes CASSDHPGNTEAFF.

This clone was seen more than once but under ten times. The chain combines TRBV4-3 with TRBJ1-5; the D is unclear. V was clipped by 0 bases and J by 4 bases, with 10 bases between them. This CDR3 comprises 15 residues. Looked up from germline, CDR1 is LGHNA and CDR2 is YSLEER. DNA for the CDR3: TGCGCCAGCAGCCAAGAGTTAGCGCGAAATCAGCCCCAGCATTTT. Translated: CASSQELARNQPQHF.

The V and J genes are TRBV11-2 and TRBJ1-2; 10 positions agree with TRBD1. This CDR3 region has 14 residues. Germline assignment: CDR1 SGHAT and CDR2 FQNNGV. V lost 6 bases, J lost 5 bases, and 6 bases stayed unmatched. The CDR3 sequence: CASRFGQGEYGYTF. The DNA for the CDR3 is TGTGCCAGCAGATTTGGACAGGGGGAGTATGGCTACACCTTC.

The chain joins TRBV7-2 to TRBJ1-2; 9 nucleotides line up with TRBD1. Germline CDR1 is SGHTA and CDR2 is FQGNSA. Trimming took 1 base from V and 7 from J; bases not matched to a gene: 7. CDR3 length: 15 amino acids. CDR3 in amino acids: CASSLDRGRPGGYTF. Here the CDR3 DNA reads TGTGCCAGCAGCTTAGACAGGGGGCGCCCCGGTGGCTACACCTTC.

A single count supports this clone. This chain uses TRBV4-1 with TRBJ2-1; the D is unclear. The CDR3 length is 14 residues. Trimming left V 0 bases short and J 4 bases short, with 7 bases between. CDR1 and CDR2 (germline): MGHRA, YSYEKL. The CDR3 bases are TGCGCCAGCAGCCAAGAAAGCCTATACAATGAGCAGTTCTTC. Encoded protein: CASSQESLYNEQFF.

The chain links TRBV27 to TRBJ2-3; tentatively, D is TRBD1 (5 bases). The CDR3 has 13 residues. V was pared by 3 bases and J by 2 bases, with 6 bases between. Looked up from germline, CDR1 is MNHEY and CDR2 is SMNVEV (reference sequence). CDR3 sequence: CASSFRATDTQYF. In DNA, the CDR3 is TGTGCCAGCAGTTTCAGGGCCACAGATACGCAGTATTTT.

The chain recombines TRBV19 with TRBJ2-5; 8 bases are a match to TRBD2. CDR3 length equals 15 residues. Germline values: CDR1 LNHDA, CDR2 SQIVND (reference sequence). Unmatched junction bases numbered 9, after V lost 5 bases and J lost 4 bases. The CDR3 DNA sequence: TGTGCCAGTAGTCACCCGGGACTAGGAATAGAGACCCAGTACTTC. This codes for CASSHPGLGIETQYF.

V and J are TRBV27 and TRBJ1-4; a weak D match, TRBD1 (6 bases). Germline loops: CDR1 MNHEY, CDR2 SMNVEV (reference sequence). The CDR3 length is 18 residues. V dropped 3 bases and J dropped 3 bases, with 20 bases sitting between them. CDR3 loop: CASSFSQGRRRANEKLFF. In nucleotides, the CDR3 is TGTGCCAGCAGTTTTTCTCAGGGGAGAAGGCGTGCTAATGAAAAACTGTTTTTT. The whole variable domain, remainder taken from reference TRBV27 and TRBJ1-4, is EAQVTQNPRYLITVTGKKLTVTCSQNMNHEYMSWYRQDPGLGLRQIYYSMNVEVTDKGDVPEGYKVSRKEKRNFPLILESPSPNQTSLYFCASSFSQGRRRANEKLFFGSGTQLSVL.

In its sample, this clone was seen once. The chain employs TRBV19 and TRBJ1-1; a possible D gene is TRBD1 (5 bases). This CDR3 is 15 amino acids long. V lost 8 bases, J lost 0 bases, and 16 bases lay in between. Germline CDR1 and CDR2: LNHDA and SQIVND (reference sequence). DNA for the CDR3: TGTGCCAGTGGCTTGCGGGGGGAAGTGAACACTGAAGCTTTCTTT. Translating it yields CASGLRGEVNTEAFF. The variable domain in full, with the rest retrieved from reference TRBV19 and TRBJ1-1, is DGGITQSPKYLFRKEGQNVTLSCEQNLNHDAMYWYRQDPGQGLRLIYYSQIVNDFQKGDIAEGYSVSREKKESFPLTVTSAQKNPTAFYLCASGLRGEVNTEAFFGQGTRLTVV.